Each of the 6 T cell receptor beta chains below was sequenced from the same sample in a study of monozygotic twins with inflammatory bowel disease. TCRdb re-called the 5' RACE reads and shows each CDR3 protein once, DNA omitted. The listing records fewer than 350,000 distinct CDR3 sequences. Sequences were obtained from blood. The receptors come from a human donor with ulcerative colitis or Crohn's disease, or a healthy co-twin of an affected twin (not recorded which).

V gene TRBV12-3 or TRBV12-4 combines with J gene TRBJ2-7; TCRdb names TRBD2, which stays unverified in the absence of DNA. CDR3 length: 12 amino acids. CDR3 in amino acids: CASGPLAYEQYF.

V and J are TRBV12-3 or TRBV12-4 and TRBJ2-3; the TCRdb D gene call, TRBD2, has no DNA to confirm it. This CDR3 has 15 residues. CDR3 residues: CASSLAGGATDTQYF.

J is TRBJ2-3 and V is TRBV25-1; the D call of TRBD2 rests on TCRdb alone, since no DNA is present to check it. Germline V gene data show CDR1 as MGHDK and CDR2 as SYGVNS. CDR3 length equals 17 residues. CDR3 loop: CASSDAGGYVGTDTQYF.

The rearrangement links TRBV23-1 to TRBJ2-7; TCRdb's assignment of TRBD1 cannot be checked, as there is no DNA. TRBV23-1 is recorded as an ORF, its role being uncertain. The length of the CDR3 is 13 residues. CDR3 region: CASRTGEGYEQYF.

The chain links TRBV29-1 to TRBJ2-2; TCRdb names TRBD1, which stays unverified in the absence of DNA. Germline CDR1 reads SQVTM; CDR2 reads ANQGSEA. This CDR3 comprises 14 residues. The CDR3 reads CSVGRGGNTGELFF.

The V and J genes are TRBV5-5 and TRBJ1-1. Per germline, CDR1 SGHKS and CDR2 YYEKEE (reference sequence). This CDR3 contains 15 residues. CDR3 sequence: CASSLGTTLNTEAFF.